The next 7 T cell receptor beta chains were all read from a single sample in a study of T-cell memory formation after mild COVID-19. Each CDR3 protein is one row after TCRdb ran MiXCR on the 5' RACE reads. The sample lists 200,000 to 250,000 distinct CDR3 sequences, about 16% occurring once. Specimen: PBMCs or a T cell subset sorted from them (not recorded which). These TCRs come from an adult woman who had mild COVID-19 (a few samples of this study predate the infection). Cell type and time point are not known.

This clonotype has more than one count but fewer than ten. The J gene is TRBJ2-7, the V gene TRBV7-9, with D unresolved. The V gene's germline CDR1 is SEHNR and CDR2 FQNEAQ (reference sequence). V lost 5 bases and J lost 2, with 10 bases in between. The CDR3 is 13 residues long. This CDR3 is CASSPKGPYEQYF. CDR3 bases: TGTGCCAGCAGCCCAAAGGGCCCCTACGAGCAGTACTTC.

The CDR3 DNA reads as TGTGCCATCAGTCCGGGACAGGGGTCGCATCAGCCCCAGCATTTT. It encodes CAISPGQGSHQPQHF. J is TRBJ1-5 and V is TRBV10-3, with 10 nucleotides matching TRBD1. Germline values: CDR1 ENHRY, CDR2 SYGVKD. The CDR3 covers 15 residues. V trimming: 5 bases; J trimming: 5 bases; junction bases outside the gene matches: 6.

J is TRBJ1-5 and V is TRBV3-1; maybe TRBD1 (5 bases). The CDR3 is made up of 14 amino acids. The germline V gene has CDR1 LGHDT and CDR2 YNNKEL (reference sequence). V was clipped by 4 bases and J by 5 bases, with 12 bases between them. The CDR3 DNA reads TGTGCCAGCAGCCGTGGGACGGCACATCAGCCCCAGCATTTT. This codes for CASSRGTAHQPQHF.

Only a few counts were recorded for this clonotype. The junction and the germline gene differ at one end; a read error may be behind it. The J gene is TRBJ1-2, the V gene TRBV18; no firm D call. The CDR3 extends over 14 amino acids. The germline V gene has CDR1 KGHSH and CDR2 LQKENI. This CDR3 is CASSSPGERYGYTF. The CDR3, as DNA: TGTGCCAGCTCATCACCCGGGGAGCGGTATGGCTACACCTTC.

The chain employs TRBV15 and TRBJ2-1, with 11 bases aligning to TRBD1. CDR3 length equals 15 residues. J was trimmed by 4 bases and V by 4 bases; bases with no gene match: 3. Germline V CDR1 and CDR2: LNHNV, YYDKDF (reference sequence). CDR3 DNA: TGTGCCACCAGCACCGGGACAGGGGGTTACAATGAGCAGTTCTTC. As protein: CATSTGTGGYNEQFF.

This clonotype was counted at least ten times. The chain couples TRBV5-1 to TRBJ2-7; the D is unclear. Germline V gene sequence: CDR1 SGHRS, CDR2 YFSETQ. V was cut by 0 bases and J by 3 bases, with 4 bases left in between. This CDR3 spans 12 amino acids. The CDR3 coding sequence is TGCGCCAGCAGCTTGGATGTCTACGAGCAGTACTTC. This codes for CASSLDVYEQYF.

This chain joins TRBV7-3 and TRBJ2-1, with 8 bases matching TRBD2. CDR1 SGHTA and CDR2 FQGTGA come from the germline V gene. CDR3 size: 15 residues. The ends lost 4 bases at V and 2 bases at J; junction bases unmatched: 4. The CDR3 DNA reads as TGTGCCAGCAGCTCTAGCGGGCCCACCTACAATGAGCAGTTCTTC. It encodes CASSSSGPTYNEQFF.